This TCR beta chain was found in a study of T cells in Graves' hyperthyroidism and ophthalmopathy. Study details: It was at initial diagnosis, before any treatment, that peripheral blood was collected. Study-level points and caveats: The majority of expanded thyroid clonotypes above 0.001 also appeared in blood. Prediction of ophthalmopathy progression came a median approximately 6.5 months pre-onset.

Researchers amplified the TCR beta CDR3 regions from RNA transcripts. The TCR CDR3 was amplified in a first-round RT-PCR using the HTBI primer set. From the multiplex PCR reads, TCRdb called clonotypes with MiXCR, one entry per CDR3 protein. The data contain around 350,000 distinct CDR3 sequences, roughly 14% of them seen just once; the ten biggest clones take up around a quarter. Aged 18 to 65, the patients had hyperthyroidism that was newly diagnosed and had lasted under 2 months. Germline CDR1 reads MNHEY; CDR2 reads SVGAGI. V lost 0 bases and J lost 4; bases outside the gene matches: 10. The CDR3 totals 17 residues. In its sample, this clonotype was seen a few times. What it binds is unknown.

The TCR was taken from a woman under 30 with Graves' hyperthyroidism that later progressed to Graves' ophthalmopathy. The chain links TRBV6-5 to TRBJ2-5; 8 bases agree with TRBD2. The sequencing input was blood. The CDR3: CASSYSGGLGTRETQYF. The CDR3 nucleotides read TGTGCCAGCAGTTACTCCGGGGGACTAGGCACAAGAGAGACCCAGTACTTC.